A selection of T cell receptor beta chains follows, all from one sample in a study of CD8+ T cells in alopecia areata. The method was immunoSEQ multiplex PCR; TCRdb's version includes in-frame clones alone and lacks a portion of them. Of 110,000 or so clones in the sample, 55% to 65% were seen once. Sequencing was performed on CD4+ T cells sorted from blood. Receptor source: a human donor in good health. Each CDR3 is given without its conserved first and last residue.

>TRBJ1-1|TRBV29-1
SADRGRNTEAF
>TRBJ2-6|TRBV7-8
AAEGQSRANVLT
>TRBJ2-1|TRBV5-1
ASSLAGEPDNEQF
>TRBJ1-2|TRBV2
ASSESRRGYGYT
>TRBJ1-2|TRBV30
AWRGTGWSYGYT
>TRBJ1-5|TRBV30
AWSVQEQGNQPQH
>TRBJ1-2|TRBV18
ASSPPPWGSYGYT
>TRBJ1-2|TRBV19
ASRPGLTDRGRAYGYT
>TRBJ2-4|TRBV15
ATSIAGVAKNIQY
>TRBJ1-6|TRBV9
ASSPDRGPNSPLH
>TRBJ2-1|TRBV19
ASSRGIPLNEQF
>TRBJ1-6|TRBV30
AWSVRRDNSPLH